This T cell receptor (beta chain) came from a study of T-cell memory formation after mild COVID-19. Study-wide context: For the most part, TCR clusters were specific to one donor.

CDR1 is SGHTA and CDR2 is FQGNSA in the germline V gene. Trimming cost V 0 bases and J 8 bases, with 17 bases left between them. The CDR3 contains 16 residues. General study points: Balance between CD4 and CD8 was seen in clones contracting day 15 to 85, and a CD4+ lean was seen in later expanders.

Turning to this clonotype: Its cognate antigen is unknown.

TCRdb used MiXCR to reprocess the 5' RACE reads, holding one entry per CDR3 protein. The sample carries 250,000 or so distinct CDR3 sequences, about a sixth recorded once. The TCR sequence derives from a man between 18 and 29 years old who had mild COVID-19 (a few samples of this study predate the infection). Cell type and time point are not known. The sample comprised PBMCs or a T cell subset sorted from them (not recorded which). The chain recombines TRBV7-2 with TRBJ2-1, with a tentative D call TRBD2 (5 bases). CDR3 DNA: TGTGCCAGCAGCTTAGCGCGCCGGGCGGGTATCGATGAGCAGTTCTTC. Its translation is CASSLARRAGIDEQFF.